This T cell receptor beta chain was sequenced during a study of T cell repertoires in cytomegalovirus infection. Across the study: Both a matching HLA type and CMV infection were indicated by public TCR beta signatures. Findings and caveats of the study: The study found HLA-C-restricted CMV-specific TCR beta clonotypes dominating the ex vivo response. Of the TCR beta families, the public ones yielded a cumulative frequency that identified carriers of CMV plus the relevant HLA.

Germline loops: CDR1 ENHRY, CDR2 SYGVKD. The germline V and J ends were trimmed by 2 bases and 7 bases, with 11 bases remaining between them. The CDR3 length is 13 residues. One entry per CDR3 protein, called by TCRdb with MiXCR from the reads. The table records approximately 700,000 distinct CDR3 sequences, about 40% of them present only once. Points on this clonotype: Its target is not known.

Sequenced sample: PBMCs. The sequence came from a human donor in good health (CMV status not recorded). Some clones in this sample may be carry-over from other donors' samples. The J gene is TRBJ1-1, the V gene TRBV10-3, with D unresolved. CDR3 sequence: CAISEIQAFEAFF. The CDR3 nucleotides are TGTGCCATCAGTGAGATTCAGGCTTTTGAAGCTTTCTTT.